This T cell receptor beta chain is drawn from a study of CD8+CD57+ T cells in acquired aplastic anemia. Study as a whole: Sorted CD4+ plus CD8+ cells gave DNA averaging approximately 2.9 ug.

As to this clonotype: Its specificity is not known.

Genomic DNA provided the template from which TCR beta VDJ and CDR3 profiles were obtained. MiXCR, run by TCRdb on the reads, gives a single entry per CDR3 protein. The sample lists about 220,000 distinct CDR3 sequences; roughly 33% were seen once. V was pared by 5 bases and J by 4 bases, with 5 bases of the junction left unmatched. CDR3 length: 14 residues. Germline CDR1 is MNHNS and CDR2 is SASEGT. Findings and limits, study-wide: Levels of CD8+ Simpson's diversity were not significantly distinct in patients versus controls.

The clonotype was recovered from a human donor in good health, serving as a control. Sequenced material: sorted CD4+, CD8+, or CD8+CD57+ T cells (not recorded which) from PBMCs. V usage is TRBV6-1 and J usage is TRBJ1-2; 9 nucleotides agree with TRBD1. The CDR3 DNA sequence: TGTGCCAGCAGTACAGGGGGCGGGGGCTATGGCTACACCTTC. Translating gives CASSTGGGGYGYTF.